The 31 T cell receptor beta chains given below trace back to one sample, sequenced in a study of blood T cell repertoires in COVID-19 (TCRdb year 2020). The library was prepared using the immunoSEQ multiplex PCR assay. TCRdb limited this immuneACCESS table to in-frame rearrangements with V and J called. A share of clones is missing; checked studies link under half to unresolved V genes, and the rest is unexplained. Present in this sample are about 210,000 clones, around 92% of which were seen just once. Together, the top ten hold more than 0.95% of the sample. The sequencing input was peripheral blood. All receptors come from a man aged 25-45 years with acute or convalescent COVID-19.

The chain links TRBV19 to TRBJ2-1, with D perhaps matching TRBD1 (6 bases). V was clipped by 5 bases and J by 0 bases, with 11 bases between them. This CDR3 has 15 residues. Germline lookup yields CDR1 LNHDA and CDR2 SQIVND (reference sequence). In DNA, the CDR3 is TGTGCCAGTAGTGAAGACAGGAGCTCCTACAATGAGCAGTTCTTC. Protein product: CASSEDRSSYNEQFF.

The chain is built from TRBV2 and TRBJ2-7; D perhaps matches TRBD1 (5 bases). Germline V gene lookup returns CDR1 SNHLY and CDR2 FYNNEI. V lost 1 base and J 1 base, leaving 11 bases between the germline ends. The CDR3 contains 15 residues. The CDR3 DNA reads TGTGCCAGCAGTGAAGGCCGTGCAGGGTCCTACGAGCAGTACTTC. It is translated as CASSEGRAGSYEQYF. The whole variable domain, remainder taken from reference TRBV2 and TRBJ2-7, is EPEVTQTPSHQVTQMGQEVILRCVPISNHLYFYWYRQILGQKVEFLVSFYNNEISEKSEIFDDQFSVERPDGSNFTLKIRSTKLEDSAMYFCASSEGRAGSYEQYFGPGTRLTVT.

This chain links TRBV5-4 with TRBJ2-1; D is perhaps TRBD2 (6 bases). The ends were cut back, 2 bases at V and 0 bases at J, with 9 bases in the middle. CDR1 SGHNT and CDR2 YYREEE come from the germline V gene (reference sequence). This CDR3 is 15 amino acids long. The CDR3 region is CASSLVGLSYNEQFF. CDR3 coding DNA: TGTGCCAGCAGCTTAGTGGGACTCTCCTACAATGAGCAGTTCTTC. The full variable domain, completed using reference TRBV5-4 and TRBJ2-1, is ETGVTQSPTHLIKTRGQQVTLRCSSQSGHNTVSWYQQALGQGPQFIFQYYREEENGRGNFPPRFSGLQFPNYSSELNVNALELDDSALYLCASSLVGLSYNEQFFGPGTRLTVL.

The chain links TRBV5-1 to TRBJ1-1, with D tentatively TRBD1 (6 bases). This CDR3 comprises 14 residues. In germline, CDR1 is SGHRS, CDR2 YFSETQ. With 3 bases removed from V and 2 bases from J, the gap between germline ends came to 11 bases. Here the CDR3 reads CASSSTGLNTEAFF. CDR3 coding DNA: TGCGCCAGCAGCTCGACAGGCCTCAACACTGAAGCTTTCTTT.

The chain carries TRBV30 and TRBJ1-2; 12 positions agree with TRBD1. In germline, CDR1 is GTSNPN, CDR2 SVGIG (reference sequence). This CDR3 has 14 amino acids. The V gene end was trimmed by 4 bases and the J gene end by 5 bases; junction bases not matched to a gene: 5. The CDR3 here is CAWIRDRGPYGYTF. In DNA form, the CDR3 reads TGTGCCTGGATTCGGGACAGGGGGCCGTATGGCTACACCTTC.

The rearrangement uses TRBV5-5 and TRBJ2-1; possible D gene TRBD2, 6 bases. The CDR3 runs 16 residues. CDR1 and CDR2 (germline): SGHKS, YYEKEE (reference sequence). The V gene lost 0 bases and the J gene lost 2 bases, with 12 bases spanning the gap. CDR3 amino acids: CASSLAGTPTYNEQFF. The DNA of the CDR3 is TGTGCCAGCAGCTTGGCCGGGACTCCCACCTACAATGAGCAGTTCTTC.

The chain carries TRBV19 and TRBJ1-4; 7 bases are shared with TRBD1. Germline V gene lookup returns CDR1 LNHDA and CDR2 SQIVND (reference sequence). V was clipped by 5 bases and J by 5 bases; unmatched bases: 8. The CDR3 extends over 15 amino acids. The CDR3 DNA follows: TGTGCCAGTAGTGTTTACCGGGACAGAAATGAAAAACTGTTTTTT. Translation: CASSVYRDRNEKLFF.

The gene calls are TRBV3-1 (or the pseudogene TRBV3-2) and TRBJ1-3, with D perhaps TRBD1 (6 bases). Per germline, CDR1 LGHDT and CDR2 YNNKEL (reference sequence). The V gene lost 1 base and the J gene lost 4 bases, with 11 bases spanning the gap. The CDR3 is 15 amino acids. The DNA for the CDR3 is TGTGCCAGCAGCCAAGGGTTTGGGGGCGGAAACACCATATATTTT. This encodes CASSQGFGGGNTIYF.

The V gene is TRBV5-1, the J gene TRBJ2-5, with D maybe TRBD2 (5 bases). V was pared by 3 bases and J by 5 bases, with 17 bases between. CDR3 length: 15 amino acids. Germline lookup yields CDR1 SGHRS and CDR2 YFSETQ. The CDR3 sequence is CASSSRAPGEETQYF. CDR3 DNA: TGCGCCAGCAGCTCTCGGGCCCCTGGGGAGGAGACCCAGTACTTC.

The chain uses TRBV19 and TRBJ1-5, with D unclear. Germline V gene lookup returns CDR1 LNHDA and CDR2 SQIVND (reference sequence). The V end was cut by 10 bases, the J end by 0 bases, with 16 bases between. This CDR3 region has 15 residues. This chain's CDR3 is CATSVLESSNQPQHF. The CDR3 DNA is TGTGCCACCTCGGTCCTGGAGTCTAGCAATCAGCCCCAGCATTTT.

This clone was found a few times. Here the CDR3 DNA reads TGTGCCTGGAGCAGGGTATCGGGTGATGGCTACACCTTC. This encodes CAWSRVSGDGYTF. This rearrangement joins TRBV30 to TRBJ1-2; D perhaps matches TRBD1 (5 bases). V was shortened by 3 bases and J by 6 bases, with 14 bases between the two germline ends. This CDR3 is 13 amino acids long. Germline V gene lookup returns CDR1 GTSNPN and CDR2 SVGIG (reference sequence).

This chain joins TRBV28 and TRBJ2-1; no definite D call. Per the germline V gene, CDR1 is MDHEN and CDR2 is SYDVKM. CDR3 length equals 14 residues. V dropped 2 bases and J dropped 4 bases, with 9 bases sitting between them. CDR3 amino acids: CASSLIGRYNEQFF. The CDR3 DNA is TGTGCCAGCAGTTTAATCGGCAGGTACAATGAGCAGTTCTTC.

The chain employs TRBV3-1 (or the pseudogene TRBV3-2) and TRBJ1-6; tentatively, D is TRBD1 (5 bases). Between the trimmed V and J ends, which lost 6 bases and 10 bases, there was a span of 13 bases. The CDR3 spans 13 residues. In germline, CDR1 is LGHDT, CDR2 YNNKEL (reference sequence). The CDR3 is CASRTGTQSPLHF. CDR3 bases: TGTGCCAGCAGGACCGGGACTCAATCACCCCTCCACTTT.

This CDR3 reads CASSPHNQPQHF. The CDR3 DNA reads TGTGCCAGCAGCCCCCATAATCAGCCCCAGCATTTT. The chain is built from TRBV7-8 and TRBJ1-5, with D unclear. Germline V CDR1 and CDR2: SGHVS, FQNEAQ. CDR3 length: 12 residues. Trimming pared 5 bases from V and 4 bases from J, leaving 6 bases between.

The rearrangement links TRBV6-5 to TRBJ2-4; unclear D gene. Trimming removed 9 bases from V and 5 bases from J, with 11 bases in between. The CDR3 covers 12 residues. CDR1 is MNHEY, CDR2 SVGAGI, per germline. CDR3 region: CARNLTENIQYF. The CDR3 DNA reads TGTGCCAGGAACCTAACAGAAAACATTCAGTACTTC.

Only a few counts were recorded for this clone. V usage is TRBV11-2 and J usage is TRBJ1-2; D might be TRBD1 (6 bases). The CDR3 has 14 residues. The V gene lost 0 bases and the J gene lost 1 base, with 6 bases spanning the gap. CDR1 SGHAT and CDR2 FQNNGV come from the germline V gene. The DNA of the CDR3 is TGTGCCAGCAGCTTAGACAGGGGTAACTATGGCTACACCTTC. Protein product: CASSLDRGNYGYTF.

This CDR3 reads CASSEVAGREYF. In DNA, the CDR3 is TGTGCCAGCAGTGAAGTAGCTGGGCGGGAGTACTTC. The chain links TRBV25-1 to TRBJ2-7, with D possibly matching TRBD2 (5 bases). Germline assignment: CDR1 MGHDK and CDR2 SYGVNS. The CDR3 runs 12 residues. V dropped 2 bases and J dropped 11 bases, with 13 bases sitting between them.

This clone came up once. The rearrangement links TRBV27 to TRBJ1-6, with TRBD1 identical over 7 bases. This CDR3 region has 16 residues. After removal of 3 bases from V and 14 bases from J, the junction contained 16 bases not matched to a gene. Germline V gene sequence: CDR1 MNHEY, CDR2 SMNVEV (reference sequence). CDR3 DNA sequence: TGTGCCAGCAGTTTTACACGGTCAGGGGGAGTCAGGGCCCTCCACTTT. It yields the protein CASSFTRSGGVRALHF.

This clone appeared a few times. The rearrangement uses TRBV5-1 and TRBJ1-2; 7 bases are a match to TRBD1. The CDR3 contains 15 residues. J lost 2 bases, V lost 3 bases, and 7 bases had no gene match. The germline gives CDR1 SGHRS, CDR2 YFSETQ. CDR3 residues: CASSSGQRKNYGYTF. CDR3 DNA sequence: TGCGCCAGCAGCTCGGGACAGCGAAAGAACTATGGCTACACCTTC.

V and J are TRBV4-1 and TRBJ2-7; the match to TRBD2 covers 12 bases. Germline CDR1 is MGHRA and CDR2 is YSYEKL. The CDR3 is 17 residues long. With V trimmed by 1 base and J by 6 bases, 10 bases remained unmatched. CDR3 sequence: CASSQGVQLAGGGEQYF. The CDR3 nucleotides are TGCGCCAGCAGCCAAGGGGTTCAACTAGCGGGAGGAGGCGAGCAGTACTTC.

The rearrangement links TRBV3-1 (or the pseudogene TRBV3-2) to TRBJ2-7; 11 bases map to TRBD2. Germline assignment: CDR1 LGHDT and CDR2 YNNKEL (reference sequence). Losses at the gene ends were 3 bases for V and 3 bases for J; bases not matched to a gene: 4. CDR3 size: 15 residues. CDR3 amino acids: CASSHTSGGVYEQYF. The CDR3 DNA reads as TGTGCCAGCAGCCACACTAGCGGGGGTGTCTACGAGCAGTACTTC.

This chain connects TRBV9 to TRBJ2-7; the match to TRBD1 covers 7 bases. V lost 0 bases to trimming and J lost 2 bases; unmatched junction nucleotides: 2. CDR1 is SGDLS, CDR2 YYNGEE, per germline. The CDR3 is 14 residues long. The CDR3 loop is CASSVDRGPYEQYF. CDR3 DNA: TGTGCCAGCAGCGTAGATAGGGGGCCCTACGAGCAGTACTTC.

This clone was found once. The genes are TRBV7-9 and TRBJ1-3; D call uncertain. This CDR3 spans 15 amino acids. V lost 1 base and J 0 bases, leaving 7 bases between the germline ends. Germline-derived CDR1 and CDR2 are SEHNR and FQNEAQ (reference sequence). CDR3 coding DNA: TGTGCCAGCAGCTTAGGGGAGCGCTCTGGAAACACCATATATTTT. As protein: CASSLGERSGNTIYF.

The gene calls are TRBV27 and TRBJ2-7, with D tentatively TRBD1 (5 bases). CDR1 and CDR2 (germline): MNHEY, SMNVEV (reference sequence). This CDR3 comprises 16 residues. The ends were cut back, 7 bases at V and 5 bases at J, with 24 bases in the middle. The CDR3 region is CASTNMYTSGSDEQYF. CDR3 nucleotide sequence: TGTGCCAGCACCAACATGTATACGTCAGGGTCGGACGAGCAGTACTTC.

In this sample, this clone turned up once. This CDR3 is CASSPAGRGNQPQHF. Written as DNA, the CDR3 is TGTGCCAGCAGCCCGGCGGGACGAGGCAATCAGCCCCAGCATTTT. This chain links TRBV3-1 (or the pseudogene TRBV3-2) with TRBJ1-5; possible D gene TRBD1, 5 bases. CDR1 and CDR2 (germline): LGHDT, YNNKEL (reference sequence). Trimming removed 4 bases from V and 2 bases from J, with 12 bases in between. The CDR3 sequence is 15 residues long.

This rearrangement joins TRBV27 to TRBJ1-6; D remains ambiguous. Germline CDR1 reads MNHEY; CDR2 reads SMNVEV (reference sequence). There are 16 residues in the CDR3. With 6 bases removed from V and 3 bases from J, the gap between germline ends came to 15 bases. CDR3 residues: CASSPGGIYYNSPLHF. The CDR3 nucleotides read TGTGCCAGCAGCCCTGGCGGGATTTACTATAATTCACCCCTCCACTTT.

V usage is TRBV2 and J usage is TRBJ2-3; 7 bases align to TRBD2. The CDR3 is 14 amino acids. The junction had 6 bases not matched to a gene; V was cut back by 7 bases and J by 2 bases. Germline V gene lookup returns CDR1 SNHLY and CDR2 FYNNEI. In DNA form, the CDR3 reads TGTGCCAGCACGGGGCGGGGGTACACAGATACGCAGTATTTT. Its translation is CASTGRGYTDTQYF.

The chain links TRBV11-2 to TRBJ2-3, with 9 bases lining up with TRBD2. This CDR3 has 15 residues. J lost 2 bases, V lost 1 base, and 1 base had no gene match. CDR1 and CDR2 (germline): SGHAT, FQNNGV. CDR3: CASSLGGGVTDTQYF. The CDR3 DNA is TGTGCCAGCAGCTTAGGCGGGGGGGTCACAGATACGCAGTATTTT.

As DNA, the CDR3 is TGTGCCAGCAGCTTGGCCCTAGCGGGAGGCCAAGAGACCCAGTACTTC. Its protein is CASSLALAGGQETQYF. The chain employs TRBV5-6 and TRBJ2-5, with TRBD2 matching over 11 bases. Unmatched junction bases numbered 2, after V lost 0 bases and J lost 1 base. CDR3 length: 16 residues. Germline values: CDR1 SGHDT, CDR2 YYEEEE.

The chain couples TRBV28 to TRBJ2-3, with 11 nucleotides matching TRBD2. The CDR3 contains 17 residues. Per the germline V gene, CDR1 is MDHEN and CDR2 is SYDVKM. V trimming: 2 bases; J trimming: 1 base; junction bases outside the gene matches: 5. CDR3 sequence: CASSLRSGLAGTDTQYF. In DNA form, the CDR3 reads TGTGCCAGCAGTTTACGTTCGGGACTAGCGGGCACAGATACGCAGTATTTT.

This clone was seen once. The chain links TRBV5-1 to TRBJ2-3; possibly TRBD1 for D (5 bases). The germline V gene encodes CDR1 SGHRS and CDR2 YFSETQ. The ends were cut back, 5 bases at V and 5 bases at J, with 12 bases in the middle. There are 13 residues in the CDR3. This CDR3 reads CASRLQGKDTQYF. In DNA form, the CDR3 reads TGCGCCAGCAGGCTCCAGGGTAAAGATACGCAGTATTTT.